This TCR beta chain was identified in a study of shared T cell receptors in the human thymus (dated by TCRdb to the early 2020s). Broadly, across the study: The study examined how self-reactive, shared T-cell receptor alpha chains are generated in the human thymus.

To note about this clone: Its cognate antigen has yet to be identified. Per-nucleotide qualities are absent, and no much larger clonotype sits a single base away.

Library construction relied on the immunoSEQ multiplex PCR assay. TCRdb re-hosts the immuneACCESS table, in-frame sequences only. Its copies lack some clones; in the studies checked, an unresolved V gene accounts for under half of them, and the cause for the rest is not known. The sample includes hundreds of thousands of clones, with about 89% observed a single time. In total, the top ten clones hold over 0.008% of the sample. Counted from cysteine to phenylalanine, this CDR3 has 21 amino acids. This entry keeps only the CDR3 DNA: 63 bases, framed from base 1. Germline trimming: 5 bases from V, 7 bases from J; junction bases outside gene matches: 20. Per the germline V gene, SGHVS is the CDR1 and FNYEAQ is the CDR2. These data were also reused for a study on human thymus T cells. As that second paper reports: Immunologically healthy infants undergoing open corrective cardiac surgery for congenital heart defects in Finland were used as donors. The thymus tissue came from surgical resects taken out during corrective cardiac surgery. V and J gene segment usage appeared biased in both thymic and peripheral blood repertoires. The related research found that thymic TCR repertoires overlapped highly between unrelated individuals. The study described the TCR alpha and beta repertoires in fewer than 10 infant thymus samples and a few matching peripheral blood samples. The cohort included six male and a couple of female infants, with donor ages spanning 7 to 244 days. Thymocytes were released mechanically from tissue and stored at -70 °C as pellets of about 10-34 million cells. Genomic DNA was extracted from frozen cell pellets with a QIAsymphony instrument. TCRB and TCRAD loci were amplified from a standardized quantity of quality-controlled genomic DNA using the immunoSEQ multiplex PCR assay. The amplicons spanned the V(D)J region and were long enough to cover the CDR3 and allow V and J genes to be identified. The amplicons were sequenced on an Illumina platform via the commercial immunoSEQ service. Corrections for primer bias and sequencing errors followed previously described methods, while TCRAD and TCRB definitions were based on the IMGT database. immunoSEQ Analyzer 3.0 and VDJTools were used for repertoire analysis, which covered basic statistics, V/J segment usage, diversity estimates, rarefaction and pairwise overlap. Diversity was estimated with Chao1, ChaoE, Efron-Thisted, Shannon and inverse Simpson indices, and also on datasets down-sampled to the smallest sample. Repertoire overlap was assessed by strict matching of CDR3 nucleotide sequence, V gene and J gene, and clustering was done by Jaccard-based multidimensional scaling. On average, about 810,000 unique TCRB clonotypes were obtained from thymus samples, compared with 70,000 to 100,000 from blood samples.

Input material: thymocytes. The chain is assembled from TRBV7-6 and TRBJ2-1, and TRBD2 aligns with 16 junction nucleotides. The TCR was taken from a boy in the first two years of life with a congenital heart defect. Donor details come from another sample of the same person, matched by shared clones. The base sequence is TGTGCCAGCAGCACCACCGGGACCGATGGGACTAGCGGGAGGGCCAGGAATGAGCAGTTCTTC. This encodes CASSTTGTDGTSGRARNEQFF.